What follows are 7 T cell receptor beta chains derived from one specimen sequenced in a study of OX40 agonist ivuxolimab in advanced cancers. Assay used: immunoSEQ multiplex PCR; TCRdb lists only in-frame clones, some missing. Among more than 40,000 clones listed, 91% were seen once. The source was CD4+ or CD8+ T cells sorted from blood, collected in a trial of the OX40 agonist ivuxolimab. The receptors derive from an adult with an advanced solid tumor such as melanoma, head and neck, liver or kidney cancer.

This clone was seen a single time. The chain recombines TRBV19 with TRBJ2-2; D perhaps matches TRBD1 (5 bases). Germline V gives CDR1 LNHDA, CDR2 SQIVND (reference sequence). The CDR3 extends over 15 amino acids. V was shortened by 3 bases and J by 0 bases, with 8 bases between the two germline ends. The CDR3 nucleotides are TGTGCCAGTAGTATTACGACAGCGAACACCGGGGAGCTGTTTTTT. Translation gives CASSITTANTGELFF. Filled out from reference TRBV19 and TRBJ2-2, the complete variable domain reads DGGITQSPKYLFRKEGQNVTLSCEQNLNHDAMYWYRQDPGQGLRLIYYSQIVNDFQKGDIAEGYSVSREKKESFPLTVTSAQKNPTAFYLCASSITTANTGELFFGEGSRLTVL.

A note on this clone: At one end, the junction sequence differs from germline, possibly due to a read error. The V and J genes are TRBV7-7 and TRBJ2-3; 7 positions agree with TRBD2. The CDR3 consists of 14 residues. Germline CDR1 is SSHAT and CDR2 is FNYEAQ (reference sequence). CDR3 bases: TGTGCTAGCAGCCCGAGCGGGACGTTTGATACGCAGTATTTT. Amino acids: CASSPSGTFDTQYF.

This clone showed up just once. CDR3 in DNA: TGTGCCAGTAGTCTCACCGGGACACTGAATGAGCAGTTCTTC. Protein: CASSLTGTLNEQFF. This sequence joins TRBV19 and TRBJ2-1; weak D call: TRBD1 (6 bases). V was shortened by 5 bases and J by 7 bases, with 15 bases between the two germline ends. The V gene's germline CDR1 is LNHDA and CDR2 SQIVND (reference sequence). The CDR3 is 14 amino acids.

The gene calls are TRBV23-1 and TRBJ2-7; 7 bases are a match to TRBD1. TRBV23-1 belongs to the ORF category, with a function that is uncertain. V was clipped by 0 bases and J by 0 bases; unmatched bases: 8. This CDR3 region has 17 residues. In nucleotides, the CDR3 is TGCGCCAGCAGTCAATCGAGGGGGCGATGTGGCTCCTACGAGCAGTACGTC. It encodes CASSQSRGRCGSYEQYV.

This rearrangement joins TRBV6-6 to TRBJ2-1; D perhaps matches TRBD2 (5 bases). CDR1 is MNHNY, CDR2 SVGAGI, per germline (reference sequence). The CDR3 totals 16 residues. V dropped 0 bases and J dropped 4 bases, with 13 bases sitting between them. The CDR3 reads CASSYSIMGGYNEQFF. CDR3 DNA sequence: TGTGCCAGCAGTTACTCGATAATGGGCGGGTACAATGAGCAGTTCTTC.

V and J are TRBV19 and TRBJ2-1; possible D gene TRBD2, 5 bases. CDR3 length equals 13 residues. V was trimmed by 0 bases and J by 10 bases, leaving 10 bases between them. The V gene's germline CDR1 is LNHDA and CDR2 SQIVND (reference sequence). The CDR3, as DNA: TGTGCCAGTAGTATAGATCTTAGCGAGGAGCAGTTCTTC. Residues: CASSIDLSEEQFF.

The CDR3 DNA reads TGTGCCAGCAGCCCAAGAGGAGTGAACACAGATACGCAGTATTTT. This gives the protein CASSPRGVNTDTQYF. This rearrangement joins TRBV7-9 to TRBJ2-3; D remains unclear. Trimming shortened V by 5 bases and J by 2 bases, and 14 bases separated the two germline ends. The germline V gene encodes CDR1 SEHNR and CDR2 FQNEAQ (reference sequence). The length of the CDR3 is 15 residues.